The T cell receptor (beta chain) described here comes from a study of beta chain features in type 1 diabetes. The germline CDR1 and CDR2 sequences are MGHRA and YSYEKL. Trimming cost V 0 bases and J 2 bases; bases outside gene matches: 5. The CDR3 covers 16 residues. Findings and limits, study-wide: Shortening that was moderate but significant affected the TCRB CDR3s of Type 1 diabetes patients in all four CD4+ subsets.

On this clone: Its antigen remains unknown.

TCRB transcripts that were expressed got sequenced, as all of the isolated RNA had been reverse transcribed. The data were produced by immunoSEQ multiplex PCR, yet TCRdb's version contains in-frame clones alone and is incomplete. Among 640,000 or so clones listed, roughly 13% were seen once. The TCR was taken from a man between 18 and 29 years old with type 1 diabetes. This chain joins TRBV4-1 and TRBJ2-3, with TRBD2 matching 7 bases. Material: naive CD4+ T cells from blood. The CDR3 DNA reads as TGCGCCAGCAGCCAAGATCCTAGCGGATTCACAGATACGCAGTATTTT. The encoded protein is CASSQDPSGFTDTQYF.